The present T cell receptor beta chain was sequenced within a study of cytomegalovirus exposure and HLA in healthy donors. The PCR contained 60 Vbeta and 13 Jbeta primers. Sequencing was performed with immunoSEQ multiplex PCR; in TCRdb, only in-frame clones are kept and a portion is missing. The table shows roughly 250,000 clones, with around 80% occurring only once. Germline V lookup: CDR1 SNHLY, CDR2 FYNNEI. V was pared by 9 bases and J by 5 bases, with 16 bases between. CDR3 size: 13 residues. Findings and limits, study-wide: A few CMV-associated chains proved CMV antigen-specific in vitro.

This clone appeared a few times. Antigen specificity is unknown. This receptor was obtained from a girl aged 2 to 10 in good health and CMV-seronegative. The rearrangement links TRBV2 to TRBJ2-5; D not certain. Source material: PBMCs. In DNA form, the CDR3 reads TGTGCCAGGAGAACGAGATCCGGGGAGACCCAGTACTTC. Translating gives CARRTRSGETQYF.